There are a few counts of the clone carrying this TCR beta chain. Every isolated RNA sample was fully reverse transcribed, so sequencing captured expressed TCRB transcripts. Sequencing was performed with immunoSEQ multiplex PCR; in TCRdb, only in-frame clones are kept and a portion is missing. Here the sample spans just over 600,000 clones, around 15% being singletons. Germline assignment: CDR1 LNHDA and CDR2 SQIVND (reference sequence). This CDR3 comprises 17 residues. With V trimmed by 1 base and J by 4 bases, 6 bases remained unmatched. This specimen belongs to a study of beta chain features in type 1 diabetes.

This receptor was taken from a man aged 18 to 29 in good health. The specimen sequenced was naive CD4+ T cells from blood. The chain couples TRBV19 to TRBJ2-3; 12 positions agree with TRBD2. In DNA form, the CDR3 reads TGTGCCAGTAGTATAGTCCGACTAGCGGGAGTTCCAGATACGCAGTATTTT. Encoded protein: CASSIVRLAGVPDTQYF. Filled out from reference TRBV19 and TRBJ2-3, the complete variable domain reads DGGITQSPKYLFRKEGQNVTLSCEQNLNHDAMYWYRQDPGQGLRLIYYSQIVNDFQKGDIAEGYSVSREKKESFPLTVTSAQKNPTAFYLCASSIVRLAGVPDTQYFGPGTRLTVL.